The rows below give T cell receptor beta chains drawn from one sample of a study of Ad26.COV2.S vaccination and SARS-CoV-2 variants. The method was immunoSEQ multiplex PCR; TCRdb's version includes in-frame clones alone and lacks a portion of them. Found here are about 680,000 clones, about 90% of them singletons; the top ten hold around 1.5%. Material: peripheral blood, obtained in a trial of Ad26.COV2.S vaccine versus placebo. The receptors come from a person between 18 and 60 years old who received the Ad26.COV2.S COVID-19 vaccine or a placebo. Each CDR3 is given with its conserved first and last residue.

v_call cdr3_aa
TRBV7-9 CASSLYREGQLIRPQHF
TRBV18 CASSPLSGSYEQYF
TRBV7-2 CASSRDTDYGYTF
TRBV24-1 CATSDETGNGYTF
TRBV6-6 CASWGQGTEAFF
TRBV3-1/TRBV3-2 CASSPRQGGTGELFF
TRBV19 CASSLDRDRGVNTEAFF
TRBV19 CASSIDRQGFRTDTQYF
TRBV19 CASSKMTSGANVLTF
TRBV3-1/TRBV3-2 CASSQGWHGRGVPDTQYF
TRBV6-2/TRBV6-3 CASSYSIQESYEQYF
TRBV5-8 CASSLEDEQFF
TRBV20-1 CSARNYEQYF
TRBV6-5 CASSYSHGTDTQYF
TRBV19 CASSSQGGGDTEAFF
TRBV6-5 CASNLDRRGEAFF
TRBV30 CAWGPRRGGLDTQYF
TRBV29-1 CSVALMADQPQHF
TRBV6-5 CASSSRDPRLAPLHF
TRBV25-1 CASSEKAAGTQYF
TRBV19 CASRATRNTEAFF
TRBV5-1 CASSLASGTAYGYTF
TRBV7-2 CASSSYTDTQYF
TRBV2 CASGPGTGTYEQYF
TRBV10-1 CASSESGLAAQFF
TRBV19 CASRETGVGPGELFF